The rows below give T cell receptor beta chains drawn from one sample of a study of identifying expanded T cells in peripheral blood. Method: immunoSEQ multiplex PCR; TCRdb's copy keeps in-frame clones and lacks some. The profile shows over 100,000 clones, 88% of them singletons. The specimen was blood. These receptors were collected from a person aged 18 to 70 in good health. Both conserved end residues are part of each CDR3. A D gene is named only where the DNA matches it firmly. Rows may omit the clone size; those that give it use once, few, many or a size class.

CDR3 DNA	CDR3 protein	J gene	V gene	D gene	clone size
TGTGCCAGCAGCGACGGGGGCCGCCTCGAGCAGTACTTC	CASSDGGRLEQYF	TRBJ2-7	TRBV6-5	NA	NA
TGTGCCAGCAGTGAACTTACAACGTTCGGCACTGAAGCTTTCTTT	CASSELTTFGTEAFF	TRBJ1-1	TRBV6-1	NA	once
TGTGCCTGGAAAGTTACAGGGTACGATGGCTACACCTTC	CAWKVTGYDGYTF	TRBJ1-2	TRBV30	NA	NA
TGTGCCAGCAGTTCCGGGACTAGCGGCTACAATGAGCAGTTCTTC	CASSSGTSGYNEQFF	TRBJ2-1	TRBV28	TRBD2	NA
TGCGCCAGCAGTGACACGGTCAACCCGGATACGCAGTATTTT	CASSDTVNPDTQYF	TRBJ2-3	TRBV10-2	NA	NA
TGTGCCAGCAGTATGGCAGGCTCTGGAAACACCATATATTTT	CASSMAGSGNTIYF	TRBJ1-3	TRBV6-5	NA	NA
TGTGCCAGCAGCCGCGTCGGAGGGGGCGGGTTTGACGAAAAACTGTTTTTT	CASSRVGGGGFDEKLFF	TRBJ1-4	TRBV7-2	TRBD1	NA
TGTGCCAGCTCACCAAACCAGGATTACAATGAGCAGTTCTTC	CASSPNQDYNEQFF	TRBJ2-1	TRBV18	NA	NA
TGTGCCAGCAGCCAGGACAGGAACACTGAAGCTTTCTTT	CASSQDRNTEAFF	TRBJ1-1	TRBV5-4	NA	NA
TGTGCCTGGAGTGTACGTAGAGAAAAACTGTTTTTT	CAWSVRREKLFF	TRBJ1-4	TRBV30	NA	NA
TGTGCCAGCAGCTTAGGGGGACTGGGACTAGGGACCCAGTACTTC	CASSLGGLGLGTQYF	TRBJ2-5	TRBV7-9	TRBD2	NA
TGTGCCAGCAGTTTGTCGAACACTGAAGCTTTCTTT	CASSLSNTEAFF	TRBJ1-1	TRBV28	NA	NA
TGCGCCAGCAGCCAAGTGGACGCCGATGAAAAACTGTTTTTT	CASSQVDADEKLFF	TRBJ1-4	TRBV4-1	NA	NA
TGTGCCAGTAGTTGGGGAACGGGGGAGCAGTACTTC	CASSWGTGEQYF	TRBJ2-7	TRBV19	NA	NA
TGTGCCAGCAGCTCAGCAAGGACTAGCGGGGGGCAGAGTAGACTCACAGATACGCAGTATTTT	CASSSARTSGGQSRLTDTQYF	TRBJ2-3	TRBV7-2	TRBD2	NA
TGCGCCAGCAGCTTGGCCCTCCATAACTATGGCTACACCTTC	CASSLALHNYGYTF	TRBJ1-2	TRBV5-1	NA	NA
TGTGCCAGCAGCTTGGAGGATCAGGGAACAGATACGCAGTATTTT	CASSLEDQGTDTQYF	TRBJ2-3	TRBV5-4	NA	NA
TGTGCCAGCAGCTTACTGGGACAGTCAGATACGCAGTATTTT	CASSLLGQSDTQYF	TRBJ2-3	TRBV7-3	TRBD1	NA
TGTGCCATCAGGAGCGGGGACGTAAGTCAGCCCCAGCATTTT	CAIRSGDVSQPQHF	TRBJ1-5	TRBV6-1	NA	NA
TGTGCCAGCAGCAACAGGGATAGTCTTGGCTACACCTTC	CASSNRDSLGYTF	TRBJ1-2	TRBV2	NA	NA
TGTGCCAGCAGTCCCCTTCGGGACAGCTCCTACGAGCAGTACTTC	CASSPLRDSSYEQYF	TRBJ2-7	TRBV6-6	TRBD1	NA
TGTGCCAGCAGTGTCTATACCGGGACACCTTTCGAGACCCAGTACTTC	CASSVYTGTPFETQYF	TRBJ2-5	TRBV6-1	NA	NA
TGCAGCGTTGACGGGGGGGCCTACAATGAGCAGTTCTTC	CSVDGGAYNEQFF	TRBJ2-1	TRBV29-1	TRBD2	NA